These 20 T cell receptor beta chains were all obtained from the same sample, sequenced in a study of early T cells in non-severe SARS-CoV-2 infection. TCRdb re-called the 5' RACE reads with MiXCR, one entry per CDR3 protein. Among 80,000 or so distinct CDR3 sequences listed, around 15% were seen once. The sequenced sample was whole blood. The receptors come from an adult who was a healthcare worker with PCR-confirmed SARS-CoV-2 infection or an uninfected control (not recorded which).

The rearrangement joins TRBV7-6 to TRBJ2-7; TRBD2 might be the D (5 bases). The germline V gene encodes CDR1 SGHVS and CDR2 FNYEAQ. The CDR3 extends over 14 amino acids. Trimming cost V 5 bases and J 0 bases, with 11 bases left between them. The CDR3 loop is CASSPGRGSYEQYF. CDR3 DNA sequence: TGTGCCAGCAGCCCTGGACGGGGCTCCTACGAGCAGTACTTC.

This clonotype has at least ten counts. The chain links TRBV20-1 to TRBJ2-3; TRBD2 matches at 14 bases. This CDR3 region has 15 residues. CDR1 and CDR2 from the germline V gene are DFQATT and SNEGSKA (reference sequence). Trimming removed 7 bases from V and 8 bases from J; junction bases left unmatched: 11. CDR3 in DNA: TGCAGTGTCCCGACTAGCGGGAGGGTTAAGGGTACGCAGTATTTT. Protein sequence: CSVPTSGRVKGTQYF.

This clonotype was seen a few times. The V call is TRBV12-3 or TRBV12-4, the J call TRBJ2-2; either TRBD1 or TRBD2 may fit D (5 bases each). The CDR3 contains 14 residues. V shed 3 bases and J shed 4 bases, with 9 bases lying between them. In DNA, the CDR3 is TGTGCCAGCAGTTTGAGAGGGGTCACCGGGGAGCTGTTTTTT. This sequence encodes CASSLRGVTGELFF.

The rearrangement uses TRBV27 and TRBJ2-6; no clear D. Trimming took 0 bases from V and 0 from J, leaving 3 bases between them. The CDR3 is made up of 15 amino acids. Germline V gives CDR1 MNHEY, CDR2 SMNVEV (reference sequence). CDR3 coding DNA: TGTGCCAGCAGTTTATCCCGCTCTGGGGCCAACGTCCTGACTTTC. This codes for CASSLSRSGANVLTF.

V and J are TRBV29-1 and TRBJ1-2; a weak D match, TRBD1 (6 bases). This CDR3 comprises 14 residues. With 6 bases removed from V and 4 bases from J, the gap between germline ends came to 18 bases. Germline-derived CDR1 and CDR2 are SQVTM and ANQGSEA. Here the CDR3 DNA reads TGCAGCGTGTCCGGGGGCCTAAAGGGCTATGGCTACACCTTC. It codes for CSVSGGLKGYGYTF.

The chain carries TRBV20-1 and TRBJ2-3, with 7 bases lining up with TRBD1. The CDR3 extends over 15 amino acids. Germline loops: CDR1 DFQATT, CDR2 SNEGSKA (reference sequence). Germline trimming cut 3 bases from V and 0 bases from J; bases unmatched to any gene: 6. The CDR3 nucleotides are TGCAGTGCTAGCCAAGGGGGCCCTAGCACAGATACGCAGTATTTT. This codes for CSASQGGPSTDTQYF.

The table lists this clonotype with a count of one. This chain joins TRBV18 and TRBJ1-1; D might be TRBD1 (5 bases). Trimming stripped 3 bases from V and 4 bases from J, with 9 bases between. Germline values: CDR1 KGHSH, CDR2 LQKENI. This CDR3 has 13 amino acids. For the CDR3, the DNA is TGTGCCAGCTCACCCGGGGGGGTCACTGAAGCTTTCTTT. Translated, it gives CASSPGGVTEAFF.

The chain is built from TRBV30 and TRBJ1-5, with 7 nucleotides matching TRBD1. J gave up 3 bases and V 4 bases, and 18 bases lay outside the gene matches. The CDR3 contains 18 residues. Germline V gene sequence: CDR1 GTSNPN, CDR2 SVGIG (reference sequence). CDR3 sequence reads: CAWTRQGVSSGHNQPQHF. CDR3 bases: TGTGCCTGGACTCGACAGGGAGTAAGTTCGGGGCACAATCAGCCCCAGCATTTT.

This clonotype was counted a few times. CDR3 region: CSASGKGNEQFF. DNA of the CDR3: TGCAGTGCTAGCGGGAAAGGCAATGAGCAGTTCTTC. This chain connects TRBV20-1 to TRBJ2-1; D is possibly TRBD2 (5 bases). This CDR3 spans 12 amino acids. Germline CDR1 is DFQATT and CDR2 is SNEGSKA (reference sequence). The ends were cut back, 3 bases at V and 6 bases at J, with 9 bases in the middle.

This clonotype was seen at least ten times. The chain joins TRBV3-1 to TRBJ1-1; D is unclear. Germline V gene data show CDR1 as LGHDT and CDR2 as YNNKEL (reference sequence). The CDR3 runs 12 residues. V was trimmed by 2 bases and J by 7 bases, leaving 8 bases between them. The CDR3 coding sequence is TGTGCCAGCAGCCAATCAGGTATTGAAGCTTTCTTT. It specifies CASSQSGIEAFF. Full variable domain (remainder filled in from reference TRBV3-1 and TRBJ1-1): DTAVSQTPKYLVTQMGNDKSIKCEQNLGHDTMYWYKQDSKKFLKIMFSYNNKELIINETVPNRFSPKSPDKAHLNLHINSLELGDSAVYFCASSQSGIEAFFGQGTRLTVV.

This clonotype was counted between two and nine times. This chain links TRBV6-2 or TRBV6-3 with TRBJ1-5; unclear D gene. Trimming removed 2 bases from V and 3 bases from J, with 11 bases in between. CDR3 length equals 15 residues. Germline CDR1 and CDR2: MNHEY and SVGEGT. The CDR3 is CASSYLPEDNQPQHF. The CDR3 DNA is TGTGCCAGCAGTTACCTCCCAGAAGACAATCAGCCCCAGCATTTT.

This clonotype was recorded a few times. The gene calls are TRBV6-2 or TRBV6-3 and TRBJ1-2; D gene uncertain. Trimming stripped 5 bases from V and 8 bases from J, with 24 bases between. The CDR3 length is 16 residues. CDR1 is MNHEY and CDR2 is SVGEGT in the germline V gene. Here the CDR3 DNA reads TGTGCCAGCAGTCCATCGCGGACGCTCGCCGTGGTGGGCTACACCTTC. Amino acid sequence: CASSPSRTLAVVGYTF.

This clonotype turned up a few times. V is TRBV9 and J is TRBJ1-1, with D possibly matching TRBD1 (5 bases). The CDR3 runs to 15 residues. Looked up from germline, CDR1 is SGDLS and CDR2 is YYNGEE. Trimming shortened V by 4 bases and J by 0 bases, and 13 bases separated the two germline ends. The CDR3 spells CASSILTEMNTEAFF. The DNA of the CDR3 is TGTGCCAGCAGCATCCTGACAGAGATGAACACTGAAGCTTTCTTT.

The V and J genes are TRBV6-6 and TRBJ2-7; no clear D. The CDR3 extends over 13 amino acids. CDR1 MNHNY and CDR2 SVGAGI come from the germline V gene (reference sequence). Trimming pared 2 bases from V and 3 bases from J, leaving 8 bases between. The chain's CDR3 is CASSYGKVYEQYF. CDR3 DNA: TGTGCCAGCAGTTACGGGAAGGTCTACGAGCAGTACTTC.

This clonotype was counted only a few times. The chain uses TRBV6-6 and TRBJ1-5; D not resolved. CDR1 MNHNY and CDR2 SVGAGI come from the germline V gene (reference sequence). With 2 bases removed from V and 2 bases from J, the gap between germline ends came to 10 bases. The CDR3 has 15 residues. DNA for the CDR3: TGTGCCAGCAGTTACAGCCTTGGGGGCAATCAGCCCCAGCATTTT. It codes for CASSYSLGGNQPQHF.

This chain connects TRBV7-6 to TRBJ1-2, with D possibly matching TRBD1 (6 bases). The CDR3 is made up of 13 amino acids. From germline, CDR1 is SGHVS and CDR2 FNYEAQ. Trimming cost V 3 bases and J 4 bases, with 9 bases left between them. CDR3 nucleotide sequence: TGTGCCAGCAGCTTCCACAGGGCCTATGGCTACACCTTC. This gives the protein CASSFHRAYGYTF.

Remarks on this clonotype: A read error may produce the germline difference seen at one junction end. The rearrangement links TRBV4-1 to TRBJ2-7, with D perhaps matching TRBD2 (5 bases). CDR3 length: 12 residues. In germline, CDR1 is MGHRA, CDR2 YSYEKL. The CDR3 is CAGRGLAYEQYF. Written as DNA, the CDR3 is TGCGCCGGCAGAGGGCTTGCCTACGAGCAGTACTTC.

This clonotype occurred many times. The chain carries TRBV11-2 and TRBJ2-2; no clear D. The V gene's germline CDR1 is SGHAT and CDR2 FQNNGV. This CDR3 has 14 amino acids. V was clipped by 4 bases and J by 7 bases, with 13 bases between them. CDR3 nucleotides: TGTGCCAGCAGCTCCGTTAGTTACATCGGGGAGCTGTTTTTT. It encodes CASSSVSYIGELFF.

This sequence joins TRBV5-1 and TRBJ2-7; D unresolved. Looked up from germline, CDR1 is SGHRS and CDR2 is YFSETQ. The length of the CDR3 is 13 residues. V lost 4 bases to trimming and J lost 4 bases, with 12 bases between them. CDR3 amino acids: CASSITNMYEQYF. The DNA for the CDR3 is TGCGCCAGCAGCATCACCAACATGTACGAGCAGTACTTC. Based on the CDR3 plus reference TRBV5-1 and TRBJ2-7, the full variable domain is KAGVTQTPRYLIKTRGQQVTLSCSPISGHRSVSWYQQTPGQGLQFLFEYFSETQRNKGNFPGRFSGRQFSNSRSEMNVSTLELGDSALYLCASSITNMYEQYFGPGTRLTVT.

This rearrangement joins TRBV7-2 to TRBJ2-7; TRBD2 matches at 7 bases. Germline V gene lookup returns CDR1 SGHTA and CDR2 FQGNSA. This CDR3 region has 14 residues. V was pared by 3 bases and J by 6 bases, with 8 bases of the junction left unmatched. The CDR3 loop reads CASSFGREFGEQYF. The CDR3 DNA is TGTGCCAGCAGCTTTGGGCGGGAGTTTGGCGAGCAGTACTTC. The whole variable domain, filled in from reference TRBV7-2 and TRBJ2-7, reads GAGVSQSPSNKVTEKGKDVELRCDPISGHTALYWYRQSLGQGLEFLIYFQGNSAPDKSGLPSDRFSAERTGGSVSTLTIQRTQQEDSAVYLCASSFGREFGEQYFGPGTRLTVT.